Each of the 25 T cell receptor beta chains below was sequenced from the same sample in a study of blood T cell repertoires in COVID-19. The method was immunoSEQ multiplex PCR; TCRdb's version includes in-frame clones alone and lacks a portion of them. The sample has around 260,000 clones, more than 90% seen once. The sample was peripheral blood. Every receptor here comes from a person between 18 and 35 years old with COVID-19, enrolled during active disease.

V and J are TRBV18 and TRBJ1-1; 7 bases are shared with TRBD1. The length of the CDR3 is 14 residues. J was trimmed by 1 base and V by 3 bases; bases with no gene match: 2. Germline CDR1 reads KGHSH; CDR2 reads LQKENI. CDR3 protein: CASSPRTGNTEAFF. The CDR3 nucleotides read TGTGCCAGCTCACCTAGGACAGGGAACACTGAAGCTTTCTTT. Full variable domain (rest looked up from reference TRBV18 and TRBJ1-1): NAGVMQNPRHLVRRRGQEARLRCSPMKGHSHVYWYRQLPEEGLKFMVYLQKENIIDESGMPKERFSAEFPKEGPSILRIQQVVRGDSAAYFCASSPRTGNTEAFFGQGTRLTVV.

The V and J genes are TRBV28 and TRBJ2-7; 7 positions agree with TRBD2. Germline lookup yields CDR1 MDHEN and CDR2 SYDVKM. The V and J ends lost 7 bases and 2 bases, in that order; junction bases with no gene match: 8. The CDR3 is made up of 14 amino acids. In DNA form, the CDR3 reads TGTGCCAGCAAGAGGCTAGCGGCCCCCTACGAGCAGTACTTC. It translates to CASKRLAAPYEQYF.

The V gene is TRBV24-1, the J gene TRBJ2-2, with a tentative D call TRBD2 (5 bases). The CDR3 contains 18 residues. Per the germline V gene, CDR1 is KGHDR and CDR2 is SFDVKD. Trimming cost V 4 bases and J 3 bases, with 20 bases left between them. Here the CDR3 DNA reads TGTGCCACCAGTGACCCATCACATGGAGGCGCCTACACCGGGGAGCTGTTTTTT. Protein sequence: CATSDPSHGGAYTGELFF.

The chain has TRBV11-3 and TRBJ2-3, with TRBD2 as a possible D gene (6 bases). The CDR3 spans 15 residues. Germline assignment: CDR1 SGHNT and CDR2 YENEEA. The germline V and J ends were trimmed by 5 bases and 0 bases, with 12 bases remaining between them. The CDR3 nucleotides read TGTGCCAGCAGCCCAGAGGGGACTAGCACAGATACGCAGTATTTT. It codes for CASSPEGTSTDTQYF.

The CDR3: CATSVSGGLNEQFF. The CDR3 nucleotides read TGTGCCACCAGCGTCAGCGGGGGTCTTAATGAGCAGTTCTTC. The rearrangement uses TRBV15 and TRBJ2-1; 8 bases map to TRBD2. This CDR3 is built from 14 residues. With V trimmed by 5 bases and J by 7 bases, 7 bases remained unmatched. Germline V CDR1 and CDR2: LNHNV, YYDKDF (reference sequence).

The V and J genes are TRBV3-1 (or the pseudogene TRBV3-2) and TRBJ1-4; weak D call: TRBD1 (6 bases). Germline V CDR1 and CDR2: LGHDT, YNNKEL (reference sequence). The CDR3 has 15 residues. The V gene lost 4 bases and the J gene lost 5 bases, with 14 bases spanning the gap. This CDR3 reads CASSRGQGWNEKLFF. CDR3 sequence (DNA): TGTGCCAGCAGCCGGGGGCAGGGTTGGAATGAAAAACTGTTTTTT.

V is TRBV20-1 and J is TRBJ2-1; D perhaps matches TRBD2 (6 bases). Germline CDR1 and CDR2: DFQATT and SNEGSKA (reference sequence). The germline V and J ends were trimmed by 5 bases and 8 bases, with 10 bases remaining between them. The CDR3 is 11 amino acids. CDR3 DNA: TGCAGTGCTGGGACTTGGGATGAGCAGTTCTTC. It is translated as CSAGTWDEQFF.

This chain links TRBV5-1 with TRBJ2-2; 7 bases fit TRBD1. CDR1 is SGHRS, CDR2 YFSETQ, per germline. The CDR3 extends over 15 amino acids. V lost 3 bases and J lost 0; bases outside the gene matches: 2. The CDR3 DNA follows: TGCGCCAGCAGCTGGGACAGCCCGAACACCGGGGAGCTGTTTTTT. Residues: CASSWDSPNTGELFF.

This rearrangement joins TRBV7-9 to TRBJ2-1, with TRBD2 as a possible D gene (5 bases). This CDR3 comprises 17 residues. V lost 10 bases and J 3 bases, leaving 25 bases between the germline ends. From germline, CDR1 is SEHNR and CDR2 FQNEAQ (reference sequence). The CDR3: CAIGDRPRDSNYNEQFF. DNA of the CDR3: TGTGCCATCGGGGATCGACCCCGTGATTCGAACTACAATGAGCAGTTCTTC.

The chain joins TRBV29-1 to TRBJ2-5; D remains ambiguous. The CDR3 covers 13 residues. V shed 5 bases and J shed 0 bases, with 10 bases lying between them. The V gene's germline CDR1 is SQVTM and CDR2 ANQGSEA. In nucleotides, the CDR3 is TGCAGCGTTCGGTACAGTAACCAAGAGACCCAGTACTTC. Translating gives CSVRYSNQETQYF.

This clone was observed a single time. V is TRBV13 and J is TRBJ2-3, with 8 bases aligning to TRBD1. Trimming cost V 6 bases and J 0 bases; bases outside gene matches: 5. This CDR3 has 15 residues. In germline, CDR1 is PRHDT, CDR2 FYEKMQ (reference sequence). For the CDR3, the DNA is TGTGCCAGCAGTCGCACAGGGGGTAGCACAGATACGCAGTATTTT. Amino acids: CASSRTGGSTDTQYF.

The chain combines TRBV23-1 with TRBJ2-1; 9 bases line up with TRBD2. TRBV23-1 is an open reading frame whose function is uncertain. The CDR3 length is 16 residues. Trimming cost V 4 bases and J 6 bases; bases outside gene matches: 10. The CDR3 here is CASSLAGGFGSNEQFF. The CDR3 DNA sequence: TGCGCCAGCAGTCTGGCGGGAGGGTTCGGAAGCAATGAGCAGTTCTTC.

The chain couples TRBV27 to TRBJ1-4; D might be TRBD1 (6 bases). Trimming pared 4 bases from V and 3 bases from J, leaving 15 bases between. The CDR3 covers 16 residues. Germline V gene data show CDR1 as MNHEY and CDR2 as SMNVEV (reference sequence). The CDR3 reads CASSSTGLGANEKLFF. DNA of the CDR3: TGTGCCAGCAGTTCTACAGGGTTGGGGGCTAATGAAAAACTGTTTTTT.

The chain couples TRBV4-1 to TRBJ2-7, with D maybe TRBD1 (6 bases). The germline gives CDR1 MGHRA, CDR2 YSYEKL. Trimming stripped 3 bases from V and 0 bases from J, with 12 bases between. The length of the CDR3 is 15 residues. CDR3 DNA: TGCGCCAGCAGCCAGCCAGGGGCTCTCTCCTACGAGCAGTACTTC. Translating it yields CASSQPGALSYEQYF.

This chain connects TRBV5-1 to TRBJ2-1; D is unclear. V lost 2 bases to trimming and J lost 5 bases, with 11 bases between them. Germline V gene lookup returns CDR1 SGHRS and CDR2 YFSETQ. There are 14 residues in the CDR3. CDR3 in amino acids: CASSLLSRDNEQFF. CDR3 coding DNA: TGCGCCAGCAGCTTACTCTCTCGGGACAATGAGCAGTTCTTC.

This chain joins TRBV7-6 and TRBJ2-1, with D maybe TRBD1 (6 bases). Germline CDR1 is SGHVS and CDR2 is FNYEAQ. The CDR3 covers 17 residues. V was cut by 4 bases and J by 5 bases, with 21 bases left in between. This CDR3 is CASSSRGEGVRHNEQFF. The CDR3 DNA sequence: TGTGCCAGCAGCTCGAGAGGTGAGGGGGTACGGCACAATGAGCAGTTCTTC.

The genes are TRBV6-5 and TRBJ2-7; D might be TRBD1 (6 bases). With 5 bases removed from V and 0 bases from J, the gap between germline ends came to 11 bases. Germline V gene data show CDR1 as MNHEY and CDR2 as SVGAGI. The CDR3 covers 14 residues. The chain's CDR3 is CASSNDRSSYEQYF. CDR3 nucleotide sequence: TGTGCCAGCAGTAACGACAGGAGCTCCTACGAGCAGTACTTC.

The chain recombines TRBV6-5 with TRBJ1-2, with D possibly matching TRBD1 (5 bases). CDR1 is MNHEY and CDR2 is SVGAGI in the germline V gene. This CDR3 has 13 residues. V gave up 0 bases and J gave up 8 bases, with 10 bases separating them. The CDR3 reads CASSYSKDTGYTF. Here the CDR3 DNA reads TGTGCCAGCAGTTACTCGAAGGACACCGGCTACACCTTC.

The rearrangement uses TRBV18 and TRBJ2-2; D is undetermined. From germline, CDR1 is KGHSH and CDR2 LQKENI. V dropped 5 bases and J dropped 2 bases, with 6 bases sitting between them. This CDR3 has 13 residues. CDR3 sequence: CASSERNTGELFF. The CDR3, as DNA: TGTGCCAGCTCAGAGCGCAACACCGGGGAGCTGTTTTTT.

V gene TRBV7-8 combines with J gene TRBJ1-2; perhaps TRBD1 as D (5 bases). This CDR3 comprises 13 residues. The V gene's germline CDR1 is SGHVS and CDR2 FQNEAQ. V was pared by 5 bases and J by 2 bases, with 9 bases between. The CDR3 coding sequence is TGTGCCAGCAGCCCCGACAGCAACTATGGCTACACCTTC. Protein product: CASSPDSNYGYTF.

The CDR3 loop reads CASSFLRTGTQQFF. The CDR3 DNA reads TGTGCCAGCAGTTTCCTTAGGACCGGGACTCAGCAGTTCTTC. The J gene is TRBJ2-1, the V gene TRBV28; D is perhaps TRBD2 (6 bases). This CDR3 is 14 amino acids long. Germline lookup yields CDR1 MDHEN and CDR2 SYDVKM. Trimming shortened V by 3 bases and J by 11 bases, and 17 bases separated the two germline ends.

The chain is built from TRBV11-2 and TRBJ2-1; 7 bases align to TRBD2. Germline V gene sequence: CDR1 SGHAT, CDR2 FQNNGV. Unmatched junction bases numbered 3, after V lost 4 bases and J lost 9 bases. CDR3 length: 12 residues. This chain's CDR3 is CASSWTRGEQFF. CDR3 DNA sequence: TGTGCCAGCAGCTGGACTAGAGGTGAGCAGTTCTTC.

V usage is TRBV5-4 and J usage is TRBJ1-1, with a tentative D call TRBD1 (5 bases). This CDR3 spans 17 amino acids. Deletions cut 2 bases from V and 0 bases from J, with 17 bases between. From germline, CDR1 is SGHNT and CDR2 YYREEE (reference sequence). This CDR3 is CASSLLGQTNMNTEAFF. As DNA, the CDR3 is TGTGCCAGCAGCTTATTGGGGCAGACCAATATGAACACTGAAGCTTTCTTT. The entire variable domain, with the rest obtained from reference TRBV5-4 and TRBJ1-1, is as follows: ETGVTQSPTHLIKTRGQQVTLRCSSQSGHNTVSWYQQALGQGPQFIFQYYREEENGRGNFPPRFSGLQFPNYSSELNVNALELDDSALYLCASSLLGQTNMNTEAFFGQGTRLTVV.

The V and J genes are TRBV5-4 and TRBJ2-2, with 14 bases aligning to TRBD2. The junction had 2 bases not matched to a gene; V was cut back by 4 bases and J by 6 bases. CDR3 length: 15 amino acids. Germline assignment: CDR1 SGHNT and CDR2 YYREEE (reference sequence). CDR3 protein: CASSQGLAGAGELFF. DNA for the CDR3: TGTGCCAGCAGCCAGGGACTAGCGGGGGCCGGGGAGCTGTTTTTT.

The chain uses TRBV28 and TRBJ2-3; possibly TRBD1 for D (6 bases). The V gene's germline CDR1 is MDHEN and CDR2 SYDVKM. The CDR3 contains 17 residues. Deletions cut 2 bases from V and 4 bases from J, with 19 bases between. CDR3 coding DNA: TGTGCCAGCAGTTTAGGGCAGGGGCTGGTCGGGGCAGATACGCAGTATTTT. Translation: CASSLGQGLVGADTQYF. The variable domain in full, with the rest retrieved from reference TRBV28 and TRBJ2-3, is DVKVTQSSRYLVKRTGEKVFLECVQDMDHENMFWYRQDPGLGLRLIYFSYDVKMKEKGDIPEGYSVSREKKERFSLILESASTNQTSMYLCASSLGQGLVGADTQYFGPGTRLTVL.